The entry that follows covers one TCR beta chain sequence. This clonotype was observed many times. Its binding antigen is unknown. The input lacks base qualities; no much larger clone sits a single base away. The method behind the library was 5' RACE. TCRdb names Illumina HiSeq 2000 as the instrument used. A universal primer binding site was introduced by template switching, and a unique molecular identifier was present in the final cDNA, enabling accurate counting of TCR cDNA molecules. Specific primers in the conserved constant-segment region were used to synthesize first-strand cDNA for TCR alpha and beta chains. To control for contamination, every cDNA library was double barcoded, receiving both a SMART-Mk sample barcode and Illumina barcodes. TruSeq adapter sequences and Illumina sample barcodes were added in two successive PCR steps. The TCR alpha and beta cDNA libraries were sequenced on the Illumina HiSeq platform using custom primers. On the authors' methods: MiGEC processed the raw reads to extract unique molecular identifiers, while MiXCR was used to determine the CDR3 positions. Recombination models were inferred per individual with the repgenHMM and IGoR tools using an EM algorithm. Shared clonotypes were analyzed with the tcR package in R, and sharing was normalized by the product of cloneset sizes. To study raw recombination free of thymic and clonal selection effects, out-of-frame nonproductive sequences were analyzed. TCRdb handled the public reads itself, with Q25 trimming in fastp and clone calling in MiXCR, and kept productive beta chains. Each record represents a unique CDR3 protein, reported with the most common genes and DNA among its rows. These V and J calls are TCRdb output, not the study's own analysis. This sample lists fewer than 800,000 distinct CDR3 sequences; just over 7% were detected once. Of the sample, around 1.6% is held by the ten largest clones.

All donors were healthy Caucasians. Three pairs of female monozygotic twins, all aged about 18 to 30 years, made up the twin cohort. Peripheral blood mononuclear cells were the source from which RNA for the TCR libraries was isolated. This record belongs to a study of identical twins (dated by TCRdb to 2016 to 2017). Looking at the study overall: To test whether fetal clonotypes persist, this study deep-sequenced TCR alpha and beta repertoires from monozygotic twins, from unrelated adults of various ages, and from cord blood. To rule out contamination, replicate twin experiments were performed at different times with different library preparation protocols. Study-wide conclusions, independent of this receptor: Because the same donors could not be followed over many years, conclusions were based on cross-sectional statistical analysis. Compared with coincidental sharing between unrelated individuals, out-of-frame TCR alpha sequences shared between twins had an excess of sequences with low generation probability. A weaker excess of twin sharing was found in beta out-of-frame sequences because the signal-to-noise ratio was lowered by fewer shared sequences. Abundant cord blood beta clonotypes carried fewer insertions; young adult naive repertoires showed a weaker similar trend, while memory repertoires showed none. Invariant T cells such as MAIT and iNKT could partly confound zero-insertion analyses, though diverse VJ usage argued against this for most clonotypes. In monozygotic twins, recombination models systematically underestimated out-of-frame TCR alpha sharing, but the models matched the sharing seen between unrelated individuals.

This same sample was also taken into another study, of yellow fever vaccine responses in identical twins. Looking at the second paper: According to the authors, in identical twins the way T cells responded to vaccination appeared partly convergent and partly personalized. In the study, vaccine-responding T cell clones were precisely tracked in identical twins.

Sequences were obtained from PBMCs. The TCR originated in a woman between 18 and 29 years old in good health.

The CDR3 reads as follows: CASSQYYNTQYF. DNA sequence: TGTGCCAGCAGCCAATATTACAATACGCAGTATTTT. Recombination joined TRBV14 with TRBJ2-3; too little of a D gene remains to name it. The germline ends are 7 bases apart after V is trimmed by 2 bases and J by 7 bases. From a lookup of the germline V gene, CDR1 and CDR2 are SGHDN and FVKESK. From the cysteine up to the phenylalanine, the CDR3 has a length of 12 residues. Of the read, only the CDR3 DNA is kept; its 36 bases are in frame from base 1. When the CDR3 is completed using the reference TRBV14 and TRBJ2-3 genes on either side, the full variable domain is EAGVTQFPSHSVIEKGQTVTLRCDPISGHDNLYWYRRVMGKEIKFLLHFVKESKQDESGMPNNRFLAERTGGTYSTLKVQPAELEDSGVYFCASSQYYNTQYFGPGTRLTVL.